This T cell receptor (beta chain) was recorded in a study of regulatory T cells in long-lasting Graves disease. Relying on iRepertoire HTBI primers and Arm-PCR of CDR3 regions, the team built TCR beta libraries. TCRdb itself ran the multiplex PCR reads through MiXCR, one entry per CDR3 protein. The sample includes about 620,000 distinct CDR3 sequences, approximately 15% seen only once; the top ten take around 18%. Regarding the study as a whole: Among the persistent patients, fewer than 3,500 public clonotypes were shared, more than the roughly 990 shared among new patients. Accuracy could have been hurt by small sample size.

Documented time point: newly diagnosed GD, antithyroid drugs for less than 3 months. The TCR library was made from RNA that had been extracted from PBMCs in TRIzol. The table lists this clonotype with a few counts. What it binds is unknown. Trimming pared 4 bases from V and 7 bases from J, leaving 5 bases between. Germline V gene lookup returns CDR1 LNHDA and CDR2 SQIVND (reference sequence). The CDR3 extends over 11 amino acids. These sequences were also reported in another study, on T cells in Graves' hyperthyroidism and ophthalmopathy. Per that paper: The HTBI primer set was used in a first-round RT-PCR of the TCR CDR3.

The chain combines TRBV19 with TRBJ1-5; unclear D gene. Sequencing used peripheral blood mononuclear cells (PBMCs), obtained at new diagnosis, from a patient treated with antithyroid drugs. This clonotype was sampled from a woman aged 25 to 45 with Graves disease. This chain's CDR3 is CASSTSQPQHF. In DNA form, the CDR3 reads TGTGCCAGTAGTACGTCCCAGCCCCAGCATTTT. Based on the CDR3 plus reference TRBV19 and TRBJ1-5, the full variable domain is DGGITQSPKYLFRKEGQNVTLSCEQNLNHDAMYWYRQDPGQGLRLIYYSQIVNDFQKGDIAEGYSVSREKKESFPLTVTSAQKNPTAFYLCASSTSQPQHFGDGTRLSIL.